Considering frequency, the clone carrying this T cell receptor (beta chain) is medium-sized (0.01 to 0.1%). The target antigen is unknown. The CDR3 covers 13 residues. CDR1 and CDR2 from the germline V gene are LNHDA and SQIVND (reference sequence). Generation of TCR beta libraries used UMI-labeled 5' RACE. TCRdb re-called the 5' RACE reads and catalogs CDR3 proteins one per entry, DNA excluded. The sample data list around 20,000 distinct CDR3 sequences. This sample is drawn from a study of human CD8 memory T cell subsets. Study conclusions and caveats: Stem-like memory T cells and precursor exhausted T cells had repertoires whose mutual overlap was minimal.

The sequenced material came from CD8+ T cells from PBMCs. V usage is TRBV19 and J usage is TRBJ1-1; the D call from TCRdb, TRBD1, cannot be confirmed without DNA. The TCR originated in a human donor in good health. The CDR3 loop is CASKRGRGTEAFF.